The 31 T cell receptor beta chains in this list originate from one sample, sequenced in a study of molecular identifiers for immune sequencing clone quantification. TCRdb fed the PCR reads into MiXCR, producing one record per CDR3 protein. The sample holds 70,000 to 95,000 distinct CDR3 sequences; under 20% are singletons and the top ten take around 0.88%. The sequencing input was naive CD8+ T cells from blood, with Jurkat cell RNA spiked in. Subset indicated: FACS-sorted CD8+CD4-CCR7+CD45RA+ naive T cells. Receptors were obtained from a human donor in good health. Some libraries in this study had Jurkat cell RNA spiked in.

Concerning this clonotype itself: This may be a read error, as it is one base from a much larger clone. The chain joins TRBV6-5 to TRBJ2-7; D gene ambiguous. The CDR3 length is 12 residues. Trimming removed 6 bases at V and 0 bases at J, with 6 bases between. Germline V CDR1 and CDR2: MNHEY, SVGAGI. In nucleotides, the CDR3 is TGTGCCAGCAGGGAACACTCCTACGAGCAGTACTTC. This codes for CASREHSYEQYF.

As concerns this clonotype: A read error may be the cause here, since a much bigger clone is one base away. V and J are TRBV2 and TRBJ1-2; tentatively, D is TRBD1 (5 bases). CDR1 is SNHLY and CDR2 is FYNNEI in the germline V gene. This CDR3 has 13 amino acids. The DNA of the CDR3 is TGTGCCAGCAGTGAAGTGGGGGTATATGGCTGCACCTTC. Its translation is CASSEVGVYGCTF.

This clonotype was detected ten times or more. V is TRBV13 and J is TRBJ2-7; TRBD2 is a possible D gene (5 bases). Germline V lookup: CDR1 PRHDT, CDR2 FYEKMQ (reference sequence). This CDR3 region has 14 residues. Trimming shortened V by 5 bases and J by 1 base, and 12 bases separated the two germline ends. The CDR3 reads CASSPDSRSYEQYF. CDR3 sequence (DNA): TGTGCCAGCAGCCCGGACTCCCGTTCCTACGAGCAGTACTTC.

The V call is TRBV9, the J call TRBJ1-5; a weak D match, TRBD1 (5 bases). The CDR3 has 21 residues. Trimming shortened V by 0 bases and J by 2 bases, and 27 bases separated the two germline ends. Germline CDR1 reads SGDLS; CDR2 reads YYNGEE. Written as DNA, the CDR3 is TGTGCCAGCAGCGTAGTAGTACCACCGGGACGGGGGAATAGGGGCAATCAGCCCCAGCATTTT. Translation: CASSVVVPPGRGNRGNQPQHF.

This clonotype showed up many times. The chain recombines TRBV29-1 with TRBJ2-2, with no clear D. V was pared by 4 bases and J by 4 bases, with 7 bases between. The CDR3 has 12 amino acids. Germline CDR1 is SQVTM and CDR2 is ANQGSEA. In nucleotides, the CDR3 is TGCAGCGTTGGGGAACTCACCGGGGAGCTGTTTTTT. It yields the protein CSVGELTGELFF.

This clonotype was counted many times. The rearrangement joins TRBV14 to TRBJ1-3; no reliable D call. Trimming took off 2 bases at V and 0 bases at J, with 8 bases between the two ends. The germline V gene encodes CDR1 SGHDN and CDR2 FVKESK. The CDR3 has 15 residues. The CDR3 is CASSQFRVSGNTIYF. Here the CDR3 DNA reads TGTGCCAGCAGCCAATTTCGTGTCTCTGGAAACACCATATATTTT.

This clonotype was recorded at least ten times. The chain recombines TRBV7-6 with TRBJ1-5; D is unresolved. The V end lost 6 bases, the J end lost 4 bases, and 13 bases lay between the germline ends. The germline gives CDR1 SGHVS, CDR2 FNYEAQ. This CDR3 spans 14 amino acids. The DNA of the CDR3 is TGTGCCAGCAGTCTCGGGCCTACTAATCAGCCCCAGCATTTT. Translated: CASSLGPTNQPQHF.

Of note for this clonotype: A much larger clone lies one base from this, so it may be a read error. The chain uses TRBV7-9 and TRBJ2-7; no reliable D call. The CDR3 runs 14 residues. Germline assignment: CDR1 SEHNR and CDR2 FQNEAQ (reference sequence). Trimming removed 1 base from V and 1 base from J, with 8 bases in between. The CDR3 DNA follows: TGTGCCAGCAGCTTAGTGACAAGGTCCTACGAGCAGTACTTC. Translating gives CASSLVTRSYEQYF.

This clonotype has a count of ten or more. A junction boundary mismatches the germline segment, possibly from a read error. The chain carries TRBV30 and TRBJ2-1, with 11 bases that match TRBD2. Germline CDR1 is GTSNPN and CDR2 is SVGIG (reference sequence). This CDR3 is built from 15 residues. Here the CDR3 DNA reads TGTGCCTGGGGTGTAGCGGGGGGGCTTTACAATGAGCAGTTCTTC. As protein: CAWGVAGGLYNEQFF. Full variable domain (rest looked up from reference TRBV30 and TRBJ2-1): SQTIHQWPATLVQPVGSPLSLECTVEGTSNPNLYWYRQAAGRGLQLLFYSVGIGQISSEVPQNLSASRPQDRQFILSSKKLLLSDSGFYLCAWGVAGGLYNEQFFGPGTRLTVL.

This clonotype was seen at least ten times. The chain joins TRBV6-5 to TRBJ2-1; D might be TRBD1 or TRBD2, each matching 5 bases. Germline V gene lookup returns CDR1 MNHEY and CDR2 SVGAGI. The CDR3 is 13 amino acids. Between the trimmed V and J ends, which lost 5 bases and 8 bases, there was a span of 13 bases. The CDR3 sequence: CASSVGRRDEQFF. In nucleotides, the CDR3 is TGTGCCAGCAGTGTGGGACGACGGGATGAGCAGTTCTTC.

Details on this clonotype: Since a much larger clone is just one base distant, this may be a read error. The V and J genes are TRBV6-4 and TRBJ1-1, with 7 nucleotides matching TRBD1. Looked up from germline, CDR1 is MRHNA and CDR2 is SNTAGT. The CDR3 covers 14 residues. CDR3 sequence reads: CACRQDRENPEAFF. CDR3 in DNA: TGTGCCTGCAGACAAGACAGGGAAAATCCTGAAGCTTTCTTT.

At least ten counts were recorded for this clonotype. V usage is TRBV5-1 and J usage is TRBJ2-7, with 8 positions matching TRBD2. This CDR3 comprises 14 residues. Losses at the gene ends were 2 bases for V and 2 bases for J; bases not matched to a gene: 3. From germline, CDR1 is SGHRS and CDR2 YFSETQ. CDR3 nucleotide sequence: TGCGCCAGCAGCTTCGGGCGGGGGGCCTACGAGCAGTACTTC. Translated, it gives CASSFGRGAYEQYF. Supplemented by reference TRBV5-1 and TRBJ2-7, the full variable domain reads KAGVTQTPRYLIKTRGQQVTLSCSPISGHRSVSWYQQTPGQGLQFLFEYFSETQRNKGNFPGRFSGRQFSNSRSEMNVSTLELGDSALYLCASSFGRGAYEQYFGPGTRLTVT.

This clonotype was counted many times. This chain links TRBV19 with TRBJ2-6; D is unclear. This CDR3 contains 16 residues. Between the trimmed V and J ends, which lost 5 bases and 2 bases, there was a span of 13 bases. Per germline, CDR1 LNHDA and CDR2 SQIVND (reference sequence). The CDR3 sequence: CASSPWEGPGANVLTF. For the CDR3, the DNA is TGTGCCAGTAGTCCTTGGGAAGGTCCTGGGGCCAACGTCCTGACTTTC.

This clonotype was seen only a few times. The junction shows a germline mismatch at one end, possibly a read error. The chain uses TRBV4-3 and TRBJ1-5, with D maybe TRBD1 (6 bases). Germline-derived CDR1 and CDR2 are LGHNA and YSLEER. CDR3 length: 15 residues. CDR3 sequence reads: CASSQDGGRNRPQHF. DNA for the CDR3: TGCGCCAGCAGCCAAGATGGGGGCCGCAATCGGCCCCAGCATTTT.

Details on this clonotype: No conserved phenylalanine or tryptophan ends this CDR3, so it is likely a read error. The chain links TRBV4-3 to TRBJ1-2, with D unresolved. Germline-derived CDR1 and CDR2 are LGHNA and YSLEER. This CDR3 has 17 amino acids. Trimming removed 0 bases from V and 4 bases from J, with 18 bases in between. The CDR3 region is CASSQDSGPRDPYGYTS. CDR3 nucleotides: TGCGCCAGCAGCCAAGATTCCGGACCGAGGGATCCCTATGGCTACACCTCC.

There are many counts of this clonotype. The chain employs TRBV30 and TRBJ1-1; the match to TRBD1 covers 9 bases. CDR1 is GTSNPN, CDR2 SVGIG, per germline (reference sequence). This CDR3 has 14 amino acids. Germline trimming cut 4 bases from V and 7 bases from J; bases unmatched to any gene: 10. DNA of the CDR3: TGTGCCTGGACCGAGGGACAGGGCACGTATGAAGCTTTCTTT. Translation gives CAWTEGQGTYEAFF.

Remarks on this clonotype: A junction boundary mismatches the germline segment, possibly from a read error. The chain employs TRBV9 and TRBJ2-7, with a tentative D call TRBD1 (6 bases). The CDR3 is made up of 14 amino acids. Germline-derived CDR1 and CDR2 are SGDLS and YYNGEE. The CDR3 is CASSVGQSSCEQYF. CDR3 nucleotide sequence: TGTGCCAGCAGCGTCGGACAGAGCTCCTGCGAGCAGTACTTC.

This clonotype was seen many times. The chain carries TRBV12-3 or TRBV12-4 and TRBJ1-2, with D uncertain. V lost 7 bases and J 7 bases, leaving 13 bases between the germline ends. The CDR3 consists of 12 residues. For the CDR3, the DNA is TGTGCCAGCATGGTCGGGAGTTCTGGCTACACCTTC. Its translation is CASMVGSSGYTF.

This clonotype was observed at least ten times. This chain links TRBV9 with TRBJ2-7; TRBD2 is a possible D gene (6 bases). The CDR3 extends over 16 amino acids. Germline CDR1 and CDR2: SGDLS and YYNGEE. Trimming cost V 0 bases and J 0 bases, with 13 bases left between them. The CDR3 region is CASSVGGGMTSYEQYF. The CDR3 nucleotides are TGTGCCAGCAGCGTAGGGGGCGGGATGACCTCCTACGAGCAGTACTTC.

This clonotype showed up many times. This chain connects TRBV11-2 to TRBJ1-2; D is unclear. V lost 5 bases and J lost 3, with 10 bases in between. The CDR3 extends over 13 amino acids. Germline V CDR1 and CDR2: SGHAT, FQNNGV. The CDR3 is CASSPAVDYGYTF. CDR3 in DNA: TGTGCCAGCAGCCCGGCCGTGGACTATGGCTACACCTTC.

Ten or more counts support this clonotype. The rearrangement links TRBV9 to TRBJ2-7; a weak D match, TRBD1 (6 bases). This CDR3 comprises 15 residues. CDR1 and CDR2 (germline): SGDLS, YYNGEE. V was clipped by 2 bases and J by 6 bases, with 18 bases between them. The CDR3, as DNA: TGTGCCAGCAGCGTCGGGGACATGAGGGTTGGCGAGCAGTACTTC. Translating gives CASSVGDMRVGEQYF.

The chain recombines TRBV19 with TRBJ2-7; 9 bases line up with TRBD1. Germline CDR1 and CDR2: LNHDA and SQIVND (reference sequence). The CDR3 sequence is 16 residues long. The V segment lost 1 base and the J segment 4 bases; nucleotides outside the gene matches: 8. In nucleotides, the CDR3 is TGTGCCAGTAGTATAGGACTCTGGACAGGGGTTTACGAGCAGTACTTC. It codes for CASSIGLWTGVYEQYF.

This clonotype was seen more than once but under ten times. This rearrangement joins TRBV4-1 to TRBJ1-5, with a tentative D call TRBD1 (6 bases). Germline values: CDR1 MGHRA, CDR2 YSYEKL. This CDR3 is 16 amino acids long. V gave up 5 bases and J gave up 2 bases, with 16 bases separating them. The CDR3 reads CASSFQNSGGNQPQHF. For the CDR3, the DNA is TGCGCCAGCAGCTTCCAGAATTCAGGGGGCAATCAGCCCCAGCATTTT.

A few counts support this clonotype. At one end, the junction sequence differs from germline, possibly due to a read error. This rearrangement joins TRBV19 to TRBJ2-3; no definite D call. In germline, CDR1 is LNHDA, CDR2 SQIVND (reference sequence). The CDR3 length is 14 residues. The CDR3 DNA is TGTGCCGGTAGTCTAGTAGGAGGCACAGATACGCAGTATTTT. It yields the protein CAGSLVGGTDTQYF.

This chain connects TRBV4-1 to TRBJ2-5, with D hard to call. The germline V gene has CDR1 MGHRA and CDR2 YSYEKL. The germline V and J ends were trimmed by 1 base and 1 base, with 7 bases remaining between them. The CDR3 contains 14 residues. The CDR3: CASSQVAGQETQYF. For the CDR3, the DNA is TGCGCCAGCAGCCAAGTGGCAGGCCAAGAGACCCAGTACTTC.

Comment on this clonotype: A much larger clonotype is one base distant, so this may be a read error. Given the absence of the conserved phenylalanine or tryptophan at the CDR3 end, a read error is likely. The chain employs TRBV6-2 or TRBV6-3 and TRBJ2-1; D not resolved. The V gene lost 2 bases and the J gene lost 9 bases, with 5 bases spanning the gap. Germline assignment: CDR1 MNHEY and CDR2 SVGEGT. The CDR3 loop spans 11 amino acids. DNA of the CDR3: TGTGCCAGCAGTTACGGTCGTGAGCAGTTCCTC. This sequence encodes CASSYGREQFL.

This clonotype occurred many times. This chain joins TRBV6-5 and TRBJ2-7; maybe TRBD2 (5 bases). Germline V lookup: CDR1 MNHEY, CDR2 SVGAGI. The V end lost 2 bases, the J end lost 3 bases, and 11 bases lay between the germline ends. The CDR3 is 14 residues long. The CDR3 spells CASSYGLGSYEQYF. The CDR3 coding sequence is TGTGCCAGCAGTTACGGACTTGGGAGCTACGAGCAGTACTTC.

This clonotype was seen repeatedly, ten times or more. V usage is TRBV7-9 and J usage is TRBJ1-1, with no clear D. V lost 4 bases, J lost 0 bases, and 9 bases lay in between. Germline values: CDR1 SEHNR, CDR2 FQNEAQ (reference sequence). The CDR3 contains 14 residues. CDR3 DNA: TGTGCCAGCAGCTCCGAAATCATGAACACTGAAGCTTTCTTT. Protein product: CASSSEIMNTEAFF.

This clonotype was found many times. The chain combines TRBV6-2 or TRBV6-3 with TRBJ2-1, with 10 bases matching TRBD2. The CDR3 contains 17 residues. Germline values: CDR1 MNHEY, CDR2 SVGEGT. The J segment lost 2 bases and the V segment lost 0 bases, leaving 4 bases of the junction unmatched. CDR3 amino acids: CASSYSAAGGTYNEQFF. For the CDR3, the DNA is TGTGCCAGCAGTTACTCGGCAGCGGGAGGGACCTACAATGAGCAGTTCTTC.

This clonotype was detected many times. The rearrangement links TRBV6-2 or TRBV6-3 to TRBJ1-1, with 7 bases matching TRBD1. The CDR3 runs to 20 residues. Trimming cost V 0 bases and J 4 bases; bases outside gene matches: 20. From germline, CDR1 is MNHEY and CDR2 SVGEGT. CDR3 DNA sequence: TGTGCCAGCAGTTACTCGATACGGGGCGGACAGGCCCCCCAATTCACTGAAGCTTTCTTT. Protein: CASSYSIRGGQAPQFTEAFF.

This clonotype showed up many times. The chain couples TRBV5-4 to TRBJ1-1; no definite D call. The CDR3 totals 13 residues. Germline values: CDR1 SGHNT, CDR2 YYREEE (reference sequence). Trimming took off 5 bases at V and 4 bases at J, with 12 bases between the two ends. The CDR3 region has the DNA TGTGCCAGCAGATGGGGATTGGCCACTGAAGCTTTCTTT. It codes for CASRWGLATEAFF.